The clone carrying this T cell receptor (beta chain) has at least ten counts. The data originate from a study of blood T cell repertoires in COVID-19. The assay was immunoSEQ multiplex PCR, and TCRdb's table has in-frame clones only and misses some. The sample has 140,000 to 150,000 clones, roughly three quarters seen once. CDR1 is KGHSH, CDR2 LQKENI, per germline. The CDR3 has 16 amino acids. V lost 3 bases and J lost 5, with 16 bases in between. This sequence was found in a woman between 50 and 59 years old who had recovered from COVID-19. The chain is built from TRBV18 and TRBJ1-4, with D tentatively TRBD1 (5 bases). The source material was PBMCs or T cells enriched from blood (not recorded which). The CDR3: CASSPSLGQLNEKLFF. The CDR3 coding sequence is TGTGCCAGCTCACCTTCCTTGGGGCAGCTGAATGAAAAACTGTTTTTT.